This TCR beta chain was sequenced in a study of blood T cell repertoires in COVID-19. Study overall: COVID-19 samples, acute and convalescent, were from the United States, Italy and Spain.

Clones were read by immunoSEQ multiplex PCR, and TCRdb kept only the in-frame ones, dropping some. The data hold 55,000 to 70,000 clones, with around 90% observed a single time. Source material: peripheral blood. The clonotype originates from a human donor in a cohort sampled during active COVID-19.

The CDR3 sequence: CASSPSQGITEAFF. The CDR3 DNA reads as TGTGCCAGCTCACCCTCTCAGGGAATCACTGAAGCTTTCTTT. The chain uses TRBV18 and TRBJ1-1; D might be TRBD1 (5 bases). The V gene's germline CDR1 is KGHSH and CDR2 LQKENI. The CDR3 has 14 amino acids. V dropped 3 bases and J dropped 4 bases, with 12 bases sitting between them.